Below, 9 T cell receptor beta chains from the same sample are listed, as sequenced in a study of CD8 T cells in Susac syndrome. Random hexamers were used to reverse transcribe the RNA input (about 0.5 to 1 ug). TCRdb ran MiXCR on the immunoSEQ multiplex PCR reads and lists one entry per CDR3 protein. The sample lists roughly 200,000 distinct CDR3 sequences, more than 85% occurring once. Input material: CD4+ T cells from PBMCs. The receptors were gathered from a human donor with multiple sclerosis.

This rearrangement joins TRBV30 to TRBJ2-1; D is possibly TRBD2 (6 bases). Germline V gives CDR1 GTSNPN, CDR2 SVGIG (reference sequence). The CDR3 is made up of 15 amino acids. V was trimmed by 0 bases and J by 7 bases, leaving 16 bases between them. The CDR3 DNA follows: TGTGCCTGGAGTGTATGGGAGGATTTAAGGAATGAGCAGTTCTTC. Its translation is CAWSVWEDLRNEQFF. The whole variable domain, filled in from reference TRBV30 and TRBJ2-1, reads SQTIHQWPATLVQPVGSPLSLECTVEGTSNPNLYWYRQAAGRGLQLLFYSVGIGQISSEVPQNLSASRPQDRQFILSSKKLLLSDSGFYLCAWSVWEDLRNEQFFGPGTRLTVL.

The chain links TRBV29-1 to TRBJ2-1; D is perhaps TRBD2 (5 bases). Germline V gene lookup returns CDR1 SQVTM and CDR2 ANQGSEA. The CDR3 covers 13 residues. V was cut by 6 bases and J by 5 bases, with 14 bases left in between. This chain's CDR3 is CSVRVERNNEQFF. CDR3 coding DNA: TGCAGCGTGCGGGTGGAGCGGAACAATGAGCAGTTCTTC.

The rearrangement links TRBV18 to TRBJ2-1, with D perhaps TRBD1 (5 bases). CDR1 KGHSH and CDR2 LQKENI come from the germline V gene. The CDR3 is 14 residues long. Trimming removed 7 bases from V and 8 bases from J, with 18 bases in between. The DNA of the CDR3 is TGTGCCAGCTTGGCCCGAAACGAAGGGGATGAGCAGTTCTTC. This translates into CASLARNEGDEQFF.

The chain couples TRBV20-1 to TRBJ2-7; 8 nucleotides agree with TRBD2. Germline V CDR1 and CDR2: DFQATT, SNEGSKA (reference sequence). The CDR3 totals 14 residues. With V trimmed by 3 bases and J by 5 bases, 9 bases remained unmatched. The CDR3 nucleotides are TGCAGTGCTAGCCCCGATAGCGGGGTCAACGAGCAGTACTTC. Translation gives CSASPDSGVNEQYF.

The gene calls are TRBV20-1 and TRBJ2-7; tentatively, D is TRBD2 (7 bases). The CDR3 has 13 amino acids. The ends were cut back, 6 bases at V and 5 bases at J, with 17 bases in the middle. Germline CDR1 DFQATT, CDR2 SNEGSKA (reference sequence). CDR3 coding DNA: TGCAGTGCCGCGGCTTTCGGGGGGCACGAGCAGTACGTC. This sequence encodes CSAAAFGGHEQYV.

The rearrangement joins TRBV30 to TRBJ1-2; possibly TRBD1 for D (6 bases). In germline, CDR1 is GTSNPN, CDR2 SVGIG (reference sequence). The CDR3 length is 16 residues. V gave up 2 bases and J gave up 3 bases, with 19 bases separating them. CDR3 DNA sequence: TGTGCCTGGAGTACCCGCCGGGACACGGTGGACTATGGCTACACCTTC. Protein sequence: CAWSTRRDTVDYGYTF.

This chain joins TRBV29-1 and TRBJ1-2; D is uncertain. The germline V gene encodes CDR1 SQVTM and CDR2 ANQGSEA. CDR3 length: 15 amino acids. V lost 7 bases, J lost 4 bases, and 22 bases lay in between. CDR3 protein: CSAVVVSKQAYGYTF. CDR3 in DNA: TGCAGCGCGGTGGTGGTGTCGAAACAAGCCTATGGCTACACCTTC. Variable domain in full (rest from reference TRBV29-1 and TRBJ1-2): SAVISQKPSRDICQRGTSLTIQCQVDSQVTMMFWYRQQPGQSLTLIATANQGSEATYESGFVIDKFPISRPNLTFSTLTVSNMSPEDSSIYLCSAVVVSKQAYGYTFGSGTRLTVV.

This sequence joins TRBV12-5 and TRBJ1-1; D gene ambiguous. Germline V gene lookup returns CDR1 LGHNT and CDR2 FRNRAP. CDR3 length: 14 amino acids. The V end lost 5 bases, the J end lost 1 base, and 11 bases lay between the germline ends. The CDR3 DNA sequence: TGTGCTAGTGGTCAGAGGGCAGAGAACACTGAAGCTTTCTTT. It specifies CASGQRAENTEAFF.

The chain carries TRBV11-2 and TRBJ1-2; D gene ambiguous. CDR1 SGHAT and CDR2 FQNNGV come from the germline V gene. The CDR3 consists of 14 residues. The V end was cut by 3 bases, the J end by 4 bases, with 12 bases between. In nucleotides, the CDR3 is TGTGCCAGCAGCTTCCTACGGGGTGGCTATGGCTACACCTTC. It is translated as CASSFLRGGYGYTF.